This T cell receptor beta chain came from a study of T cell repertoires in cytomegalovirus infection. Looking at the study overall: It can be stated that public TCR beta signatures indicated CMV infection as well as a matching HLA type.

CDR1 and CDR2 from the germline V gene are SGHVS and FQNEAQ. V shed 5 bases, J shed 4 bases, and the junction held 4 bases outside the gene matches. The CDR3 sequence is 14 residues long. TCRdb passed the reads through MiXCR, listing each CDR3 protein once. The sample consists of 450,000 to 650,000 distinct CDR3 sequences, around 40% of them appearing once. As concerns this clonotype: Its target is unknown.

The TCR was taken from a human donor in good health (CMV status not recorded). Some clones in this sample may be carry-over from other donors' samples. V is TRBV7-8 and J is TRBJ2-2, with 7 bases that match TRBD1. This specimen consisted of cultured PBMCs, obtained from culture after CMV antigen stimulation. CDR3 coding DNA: TGTGCCAGCAGCCTACAGGGGTTCACCGGGGAGCTGTTTTTT. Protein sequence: CASSLQGFTGELFF.